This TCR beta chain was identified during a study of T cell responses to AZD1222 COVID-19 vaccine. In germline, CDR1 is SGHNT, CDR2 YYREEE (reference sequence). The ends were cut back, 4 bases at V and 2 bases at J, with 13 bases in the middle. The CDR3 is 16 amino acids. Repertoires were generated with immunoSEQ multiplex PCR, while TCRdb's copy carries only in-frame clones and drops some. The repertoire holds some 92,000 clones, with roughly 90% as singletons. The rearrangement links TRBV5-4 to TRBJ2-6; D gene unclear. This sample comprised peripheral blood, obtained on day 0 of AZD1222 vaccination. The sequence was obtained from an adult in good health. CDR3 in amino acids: CASSVGWVAGANVLTF. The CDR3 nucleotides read TGTGCCAGCAGCGTGGGGTGGGTCGCTGGGGCCAACGTCCTGACTTTC.